This TCR beta chain was observed in a study of Graves' ophthalmopathy and Graves' hyperthyroidism. General study results and limits: In predicting ophthalmopathy progression, the model reached roughly 69% sensitivity and 72% to 85% specificity. Blood samples also showed most expanded thyroid clonotypes exceeding 0.001 frequency.

The germline V and J ends were trimmed by 5 bases and 7 bases, with 14 bases remaining between them. CDR1 is MGHDK and CDR2 is SYGVNS in the germline V gene. CDR3 length equals 13 residues. The source of the PBMCs was 8 to 10 ml of fresh peripheral blood. Amplification from RNA transcripts yielded the TCR beta CDR3 regions. HTBI primers primed a first-round RT-PCR, and a second-round multiplex PCR followed. TCRdb re-called the multiplex PCR reads with MiXCR, one entry per CDR3 protein. The table shows about 240,000 distinct CDR3 sequences, with 45% to 55% occurring only once. Details on this clonotype: Its matching antigen is unknown.

The sequenced sample was peripheral blood. This chain links TRBV25-1 with TRBJ1-2; the D gene is possibly TRBD1 (5 bases). This TCR was recovered from an adult man with Graves' ophthalmopathy. CDR3: CASSPREWSGYTF. DNA of the CDR3: TGTGCCAGCAGTCCCAGGGAGTGGAGTGGCTACACCTTC.